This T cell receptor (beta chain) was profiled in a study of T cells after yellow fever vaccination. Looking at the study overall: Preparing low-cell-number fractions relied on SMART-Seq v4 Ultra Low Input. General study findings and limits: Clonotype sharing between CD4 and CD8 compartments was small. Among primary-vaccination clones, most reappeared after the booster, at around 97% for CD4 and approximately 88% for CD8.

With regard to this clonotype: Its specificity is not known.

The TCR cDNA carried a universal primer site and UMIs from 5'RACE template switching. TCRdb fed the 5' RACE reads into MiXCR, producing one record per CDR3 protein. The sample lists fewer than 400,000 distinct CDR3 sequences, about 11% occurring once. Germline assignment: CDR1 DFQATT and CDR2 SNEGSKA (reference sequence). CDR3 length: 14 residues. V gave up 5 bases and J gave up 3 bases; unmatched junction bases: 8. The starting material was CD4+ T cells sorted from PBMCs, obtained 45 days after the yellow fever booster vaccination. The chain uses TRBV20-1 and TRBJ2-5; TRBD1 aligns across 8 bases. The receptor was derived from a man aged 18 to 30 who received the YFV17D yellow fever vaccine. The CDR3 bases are TGCAGTGCTCCCCGGACAGGGCCGAAAGAGACCCAGTACTTC. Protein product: CSAPRTGPKETQYF.